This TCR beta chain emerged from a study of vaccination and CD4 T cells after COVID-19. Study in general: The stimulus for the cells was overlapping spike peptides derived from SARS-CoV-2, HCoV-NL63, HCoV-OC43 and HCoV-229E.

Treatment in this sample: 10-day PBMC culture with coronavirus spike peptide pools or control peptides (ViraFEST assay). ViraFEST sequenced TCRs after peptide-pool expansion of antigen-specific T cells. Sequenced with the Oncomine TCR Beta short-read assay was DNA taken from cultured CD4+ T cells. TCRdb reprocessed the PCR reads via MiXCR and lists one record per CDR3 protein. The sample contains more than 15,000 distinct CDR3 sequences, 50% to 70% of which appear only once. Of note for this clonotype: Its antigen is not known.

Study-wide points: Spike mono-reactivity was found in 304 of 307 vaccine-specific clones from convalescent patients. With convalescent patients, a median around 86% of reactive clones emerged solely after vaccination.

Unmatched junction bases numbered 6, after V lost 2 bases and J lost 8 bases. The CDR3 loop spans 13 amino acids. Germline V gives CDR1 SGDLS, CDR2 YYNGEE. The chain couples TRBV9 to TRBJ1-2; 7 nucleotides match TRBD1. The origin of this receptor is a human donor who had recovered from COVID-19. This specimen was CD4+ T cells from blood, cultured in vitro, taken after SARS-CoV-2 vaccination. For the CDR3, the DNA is TGTGCCAGCAGCGTCAAACAGGGGAGCGGCTACACCTTC. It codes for CASSVKQGSGYTF. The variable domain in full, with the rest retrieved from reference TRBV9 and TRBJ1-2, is DSGVTQTPKHLITATGQRVTLRCSPRSGDLSVYWYQQSLDQGLQFLIQYYNGEERAKGNILERFSAQQFPDLHSELNLSSLELGDSALYFCASSVKQGSGYTFGSGTRLTVV.